Below, 18 T cell receptor beta chains from the same sample are listed, as sequenced in a study of vaccination effects on CD4 cells after COVID-19. Libraries were prepared by immunoSEQ multiplex PCR; TCRdb keeps only in-frame clonotypes and omits some of them. The data show roughly 70,000 clones, just under 75% seen once. Before sequencing, viral peptide pools were used by the ViraFEST assay to expand antigen-specific CD4+ T cells. An approximately nine-day culture period preceded the isolation of CD4+ T cells. Each person got two doses of an mRNA SARS-CoV-2 vaccine, BNT162b2 or mRNA-1273. Antigens for these TCRs are unknown. Sample: CD4+ T cells from PBMCs cultured with HCoV-229E spike peptides, taken after COVID-19 vaccination. These receptors were collected from a human donor who received a COVID-19 vaccine.

The CDR3 is CASSLGTASTDTQYF. For the CDR3, the DNA is TGTGCCAGCTCACTGGGGACAGCTAGCACAGATACGCAGTATTTT. The chain couples TRBV18 to TRBJ2-3, with 7 bases fitting TRBD1. With V trimmed by 4 bases and J by 0 bases, 4 bases remained unmatched. Germline V CDR1 and CDR2: KGHSH, LQKENI. CDR3 size: 15 residues. Drawing the rest from reference TRBV18 and TRBJ2-3, the complete variable domain is NAGVMQNPRHLVRRRGQEARLRCSPMKGHSHVYWYRQLPEEGLKFMVYLQKENIIDESGMPKERFSAEFPKEGPSILRIQQVVRGDSAAYFCASSLGTASTDTQYFGPGTRLTVL.

This clone was counted once. This chain connects TRBV24-1 to TRBJ2-7, with D perhaps assigned TRBD1 or TRBD2 (5 bases each). In germline, CDR1 is KGHDR, CDR2 SFDVKD. The CDR3 has 16 residues. Between the trimmed V and J ends, which lost 9 bases and 0 bases, there was a span of 20 bases. CDR3 coding DNA: TGTGCCACCCTCCCTGTTGGGACGAAGTGCTCCTACGAGCAGTACGTC. Translating gives CATLPVGTKCSYEQYV.

This clone was observed a few times. The rearrangement links TRBV6-1 to TRBJ1-4; a possible D gene is TRBD1 (6 bases). The CDR3 consists of 17 residues. With 3 bases removed from V and 8 bases from J, the gap between germline ends came to 22 bases. The V gene's germline CDR1 is MNHNS and CDR2 SASEGT. The DNA for the CDR3 is TGTGCCAGCAGTGATACCGGCCAGGGGAGGGATGGGGAAAAACTGTTTTTT. Protein sequence: CASSDTGQGRDGEKLFF.

This rearrangement joins TRBV28 to TRBJ1-2, with D hard to call. The CDR3 totals 12 residues. The germline V and J ends were trimmed by 5 bases and 4 bases, with 8 bases remaining between them. Per germline, CDR1 MDHEN and CDR2 SYDVKM. The chain's CDR3 is CASSAGSYGYTF. The CDR3 coding sequence is TGTGCCAGCAGTGCCGGGTCCTATGGCTACACCTTC.

J is TRBJ2-1 and V is TRBV5-8; TRBD2 agrees at 11 bases. Germline V gene data show CDR1 as SGHTS and CDR2 as YDEGEE. CDR3 length: 15 amino acids. V gave up 4 bases and J gave up 9 bases; unmatched junction bases: 9. The CDR3 is CASSLSGGALREQFF. Here the CDR3 DNA reads TGTGCCAGCAGCCTTAGCGGGGGGGCCCTGCGTGAGCAGTTCTTC.

The J gene is TRBJ1-4, the V gene TRBV7-2, with a weak D call TRBD1 (5 bases). This CDR3 is built from 15 residues. Trimming left V 3 bases short and J 7 bases short, with 15 bases between. Germline V gene sequence: CDR1 SGHTA, CDR2 FQGNSA. CDR3 DNA sequence: TGTGCCAGCAGCTTTCCCCAGGGCGGCTTTGAAAAACTGTTTTTT. Its translation is CASSFPQGGFEKLFF.

CDR3 sequence reads: CASSTRAAEKLFF. Here the CDR3 DNA reads TGTGCCAGTAGTACAAGAGCAGCCGAAAAACTGTTTTTT. The chain carries TRBV19 and TRBJ1-4; D is unclear. With 4 bases removed from V and 8 bases from J, the gap between germline ends came to 11 bases. Germline-derived CDR1 and CDR2 are LNHDA and SQIVND (reference sequence). The CDR3 consists of 13 residues.

The chain is built from TRBV2 and TRBJ2-5, with 9 bases matching TRBD2. The CDR3 runs 16 residues. CDR1 and CDR2 (germline): SNHLY, FYNNEI. Trimming at V came to 5 bases and at J to 0 bases, leaving 7 bases not matched to a gene. The chain's CDR3 is CASSFSGGRNQETQYF. CDR3 coding DNA: TGTGCCAGCAGTTTTAGCGGGGGCCGCAACCAAGAGACCCAGTACTTC.

The chain links TRBV28 to TRBJ2-7, with TRBD2 matching 9 bases. Germline-derived CDR1 and CDR2 are MDHEN and SYDVKM. V lost 6 bases to trimming and J lost 4 bases; unmatched junction nucleotides: 13. The CDR3 has 16 amino acids. CDR3 region: CASRTAGGSDSYEQYV. The CDR3 bases are TGTGCCAGCAGAACAGCGGGGGGCTCAGATTCTTACGAGCAGTACGTC.

The table lists this clone with a few counts. The V call is TRBV3-1 (or the pseudogene TRBV3-2), the J call TRBJ2-2, with unresolved D. Germline CDR1 and CDR2: LGHDT and YNNKEL (reference sequence). Trimming pared 0 bases from V and 3 bases from J, leaving 5 bases between. This CDR3 is built from 14 residues. The CDR3 spells CASSQDRDTGELFF. CDR3 bases: TGTGCCAGCAGCCAAGATCGGGACACCGGGGAGCTGTTTTTT.

The chain employs TRBV7-9 and TRBJ1-5; 10 bases fit TRBD1. The J segment lost 5 bases and the V segment lost 2 bases, leaving 9 bases of the junction unmatched. Germline V lookup: CDR1 SEHNR, CDR2 FQNEAQ (reference sequence). The CDR3 is 17 amino acids. The CDR3 nucleotides read TGTGCCAGCAGCTTACGCCGCCGGACAGGGGGTTATCAGCCCCAGCATTTT. It codes for CASSLRRRTGGYQPQHF.

This chain joins TRBV15 and TRBJ1-1, with a possible D match to TRBD1 (6 bases). The CDR3 has 14 amino acids. The ends were cut back, 5 bases at V and 4 bases at J, with 14 bases in the middle. Per germline, CDR1 LNHNV and CDR2 YYDKDF (reference sequence). CDR3 DNA sequence: TGTGCCACCAGCTCTAGAGGGGGAGGCACTGAAGCTTTCTTT. This gives the protein CATSSRGGGTEAFF.

The gene calls are TRBV5-3 and TRBJ2-1; 10 bases match TRBD1. TRBV5-3 is recorded as an ORF, its role being uncertain. The trim removed 8 bases at V and 7 bases at J, leaving 3 bases unmatched. This CDR3 spans 12 amino acids. The CDR3 here is CASRTGGNEQFF. The CDR3 bases are TGTGCCAGCAGGACAGGGGGAAATGAGCAGTTCTTC.

This chain links TRBV7-8 with TRBJ2-5; TRBD2 agrees at 9 bases. CDR1 SGHVS and CDR2 FQNEAQ come from the germline V gene. Trimming cost V 1 base and J 1 base; bases outside gene matches: 4. This CDR3 contains 16 residues. CDR3 bases: TGTGCCAGCAGCTTAGGTGGTAGCGGGGGCCAAGAGACCCAGTACTTC. This translates into CASSLGGSGGQETQYF.

This clone was observed a handful of times. The chain carries TRBV30 and TRBJ1-1; 7 bases align to TRBD1. Germline-derived CDR1 and CDR2 are GTSNPN and SVGIG (reference sequence). CDR3 size: 13 residues. The CDR3 loop reads CACHPGQSTEAFF. The DNA for the CDR3 is TGTGCTTGCCACCCGGGACAGAGCACTGAAGCTTTCTTT.

V gene TRBV11-1 combines with J gene TRBJ2-7; 7 bases align to TRBD2. From germline, CDR1 is SGHAT and CDR2 FQDESV (reference sequence). With V trimmed by 2 bases and J by 6 bases, 4 bases remained unmatched. CDR3 length: 13 residues. The CDR3 DNA is TGTGCCAGCAGCTTATTTGGCGGGGGCGAGCAGTACGTC. This gives the protein CASSLFGGGEQYV.

The chain joins TRBV18 to TRBJ2-7, with a weak D call TRBD2 (5 bases). Germline loops: CDR1 KGHSH, CDR2 LQKENI. This CDR3 is 13 amino acids long. Trimming took off 1 base at V and 2 bases at J, with 6 bases between the two ends. The CDR3 DNA sequence: TGTGCCAGCTCACCACGGGAGACCTACGAGCAGTACGTC. This codes for CASSPRETYEQYV.

The chain joins TRBV6-4 to TRBJ1-5; D may be TRBD1 (5 bases). CDR1 MRHNA and CDR2 SNTAGT come from the germline V gene. The CDR3 runs 13 residues. Trimming took off 6 bases at V and 6 bases at J, with 12 bases between the two ends. As DNA, the CDR3 is TGTGCCAGCAGCAGGGAATTTGGTCAGCCCCAGCATTTT. Translated: CASSREFGQPQHF.